This entry describes one TCR beta chain. The target antigen is unknown. Assay: immunoSEQ multiplex PCR; the TCRdb copy retains only in-frame clones and omits some. The table has 45,000 to 75,000 clones, around 87% seen once. These data belong to a study of pediatric ulcerative colitis. Overall study findings and caveats: No controls had the two rectal clonotypes shared by ulcerative colitis patients.

Sequencing was carried out using blood. This clonotype was sampled from a boy under 18 who was a control in a study of pediatric ulcerative colitis.

Written as DNA, the CDR3 is TGCGCCAGCAGCTCAGGTCCCAGCGAGGGGGAGCAGTACTTC. Translated: CASSSGPSEGEQYF. The rearrangement links TRBV5-1 to TRBJ2-7; TRBD1 or TRBD2 may be the D gene (5 bases each). The CDR3 totals 14 residues. With 3 bases removed from V and 7 bases from J, the gap between germline ends came to 17 bases. CDR1 SGHRS and CDR2 YFSETQ come from the germline V gene.